This T cell receptor beta chain is from a study of human T cells and chemical hapten exposure. Documented time point: pre-sensitization, week 0. Treatment defined: therapeutic diphenylcyclopropenone sensitization with weekly scalp DPC. The study drew its donors from alopecia patients who were 18 to 70 years old and suitable for DPC. The V gene lost 6 bases and the J gene lost 4 bases, with 14 bases spanning the gap. CDR1 is MNHEY and CDR2 is SMNVEV in the germline V gene (reference sequence). This CDR3 region has 14 residues. This clonotype was seen only a few times. TCRdb independently ran MiXCR on the RACE reads; one entry per CDR3 protein. The sample carries 190,000 or so distinct CDR3 sequences, around 30% recorded once.

The V gene is TRBV27, the J gene TRBJ2-3; no definite D call. Specimen: whole blood, collected in connection with sensitization to the hapten diphenylcyclopropenone (DPC). The sequence derives from a woman younger than 45 with alopecia areata. Some clones in this sample may be carry-over from other donors' samples. The CDR3, as DNA: TGTGCCAGCAGAGACTCCCCGCTGGCAGATACGCAGTATTTT. It yields the protein CASRDSPLADTQYF.